These 2 T cell receptor beta chains were sequenced from one sample in a study of blood T cell repertoires in COVID-19. Clones were sequenced by immunoSEQ multiplex PCR, and TCRdb holds only the in-frame ones, with some missing. The sample shows roughly 38,000 clones, 81% of them seen only once. Input material: peripheral blood. These receptors were obtained from an elderly man with active or convalescent COVID-19.

The chain joins TRBV4-2 to TRBJ2-5; TRBD2 aligns across 16 bases. The CDR3 loop spans 17 amino acids. Trimming cost V 4 bases and J 2 bases; bases outside gene matches: 4. Per the germline V gene, CDR1 is LGHNA and CDR2 is YNFKEQ. The CDR3 spells CASSRGTSGGAQETQYF. The CDR3 nucleotides are TGTGCCAGCAGCCGGGGGACTAGCGGGGGGGCTCAAGAGACCCAGTACTTC.

This clone showed up just once. This chain uses TRBV5-1 with TRBJ1-2, with unresolved D. Germline V gives CDR1 SGHRS, CDR2 YFSETQ. V lost 4 bases to trimming and J lost 1 base, with 14 bases between them. This CDR3 is built from 15 residues. The CDR3 reads CASSPGSNRNYGYTF. The CDR3 DNA sequence: TGCGCCAGCAGCCCCGGTTCTAACCGTAACTATGGCTACACCTTC.